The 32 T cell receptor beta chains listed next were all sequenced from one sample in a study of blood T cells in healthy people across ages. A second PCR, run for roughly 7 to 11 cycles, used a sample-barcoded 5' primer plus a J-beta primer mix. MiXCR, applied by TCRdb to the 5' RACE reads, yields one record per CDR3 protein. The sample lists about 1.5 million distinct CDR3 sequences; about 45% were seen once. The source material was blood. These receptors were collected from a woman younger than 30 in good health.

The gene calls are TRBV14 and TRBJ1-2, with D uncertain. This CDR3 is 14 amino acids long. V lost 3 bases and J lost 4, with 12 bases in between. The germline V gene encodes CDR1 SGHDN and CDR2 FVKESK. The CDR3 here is CASSHDGRFYGYTF. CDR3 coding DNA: TGTGCCAGCAGCCACGACGGACGATTCTATGGCTACACCTTC.

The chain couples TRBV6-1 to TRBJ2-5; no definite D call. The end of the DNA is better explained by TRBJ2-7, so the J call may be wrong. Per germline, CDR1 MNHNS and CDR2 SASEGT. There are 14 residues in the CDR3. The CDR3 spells CASSSASGSGEQYF. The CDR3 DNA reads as TGTGCCAGCAGTTCTGCTTCCGGTTCGGGCGAGCAGTACTTC.

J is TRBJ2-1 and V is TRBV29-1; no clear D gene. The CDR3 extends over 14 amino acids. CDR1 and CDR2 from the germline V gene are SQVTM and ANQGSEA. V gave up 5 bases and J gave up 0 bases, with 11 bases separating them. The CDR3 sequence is CSVFGESSYNEQFF. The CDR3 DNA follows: TGCAGCGTTTTTGGGGAAAGCTCCTACAATGAGCAGTTCTTC.

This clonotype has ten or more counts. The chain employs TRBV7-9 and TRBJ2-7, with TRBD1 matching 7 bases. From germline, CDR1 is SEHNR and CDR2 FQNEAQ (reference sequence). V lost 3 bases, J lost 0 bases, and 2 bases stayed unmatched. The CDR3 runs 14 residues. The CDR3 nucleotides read TGTGCCAGCAGCTTCCGGACAGGCTCCTACGAGCAGTACTTC. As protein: CASSFRTGSYEQYF.

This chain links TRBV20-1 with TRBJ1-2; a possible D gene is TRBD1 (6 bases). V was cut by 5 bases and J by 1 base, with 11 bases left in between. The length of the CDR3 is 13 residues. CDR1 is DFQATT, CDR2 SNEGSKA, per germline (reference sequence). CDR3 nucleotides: TGCAGTGCTCCCGGGACAAATAACTATGGCTACACCTTC. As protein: CSAPGTNNYGYTF.

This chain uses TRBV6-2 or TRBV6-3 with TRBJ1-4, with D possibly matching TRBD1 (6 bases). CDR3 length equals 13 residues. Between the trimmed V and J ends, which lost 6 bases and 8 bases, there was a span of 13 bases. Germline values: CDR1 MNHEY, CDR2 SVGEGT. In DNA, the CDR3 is TGTGCCAGCAGCCGGACAGTATTGGAAAAACTGTTTTTT. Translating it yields CASSRTVLEKLFF.

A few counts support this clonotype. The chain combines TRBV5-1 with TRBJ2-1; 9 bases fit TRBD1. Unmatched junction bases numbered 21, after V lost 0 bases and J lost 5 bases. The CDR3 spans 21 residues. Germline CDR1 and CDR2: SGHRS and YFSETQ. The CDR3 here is CASSLALGTDYNRGHDNEQFF. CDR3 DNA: TGCGCCAGCAGCTTGGCCCTTGGGACAGACTACAACAGGGGGCACGACAATGAGCAGTTCTTC.

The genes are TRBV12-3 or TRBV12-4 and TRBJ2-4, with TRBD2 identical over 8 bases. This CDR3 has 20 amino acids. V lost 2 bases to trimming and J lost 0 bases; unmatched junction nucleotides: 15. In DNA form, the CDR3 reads TGTGCCAGCAGTTTACAGGGTTTAGCGGGGTGGGGGCTAGCCAAAAACATTCAGTACTTC. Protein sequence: CASSLQGLAGWGLAKNIQYF.

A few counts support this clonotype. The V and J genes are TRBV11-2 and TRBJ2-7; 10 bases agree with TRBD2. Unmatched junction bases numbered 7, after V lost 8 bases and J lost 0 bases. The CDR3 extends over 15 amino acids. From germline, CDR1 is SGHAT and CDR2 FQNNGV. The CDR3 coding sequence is TGTGCCAGCGGTAGCGGGGGGCCATTCTCCTACGAGCAGTACTTC. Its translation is CASGSGGPFSYEQYF.

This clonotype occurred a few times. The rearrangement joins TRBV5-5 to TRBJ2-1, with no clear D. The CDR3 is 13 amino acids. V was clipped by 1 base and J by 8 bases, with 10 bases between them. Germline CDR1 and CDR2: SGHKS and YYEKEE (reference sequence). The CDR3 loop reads CASSLKLSDEQFF. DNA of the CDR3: TGTGCCAGCAGCTTGAAATTGAGCGATGAGCAGTTCTTC.

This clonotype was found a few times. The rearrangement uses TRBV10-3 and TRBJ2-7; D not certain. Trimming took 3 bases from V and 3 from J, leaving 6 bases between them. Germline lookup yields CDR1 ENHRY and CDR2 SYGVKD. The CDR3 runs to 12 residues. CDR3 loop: CAISDHNYEQYF. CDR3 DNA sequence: TGTGCCATCAGTGACCACAACTACGAGCAGTACTTC.

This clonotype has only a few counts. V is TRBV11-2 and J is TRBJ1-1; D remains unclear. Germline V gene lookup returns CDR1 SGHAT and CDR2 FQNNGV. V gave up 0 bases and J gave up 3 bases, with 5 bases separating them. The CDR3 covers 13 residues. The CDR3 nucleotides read TGTGCCAGCAGCTTAGATCTGCACACTGAAGCTTTCTTT. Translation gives CASSLDLHTEAFF.

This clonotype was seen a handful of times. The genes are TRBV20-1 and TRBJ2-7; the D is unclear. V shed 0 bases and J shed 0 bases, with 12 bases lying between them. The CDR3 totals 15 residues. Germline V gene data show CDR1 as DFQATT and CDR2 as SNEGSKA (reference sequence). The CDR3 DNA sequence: TGCAGTGCTAGAGATAGGAGCGTCCCCTCCTACGAGCAGTACTTC. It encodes CSARDRSVPSYEQYF.

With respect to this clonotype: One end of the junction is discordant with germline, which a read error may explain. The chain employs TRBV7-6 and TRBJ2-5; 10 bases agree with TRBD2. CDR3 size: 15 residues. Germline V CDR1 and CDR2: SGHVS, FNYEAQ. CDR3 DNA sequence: TGTGCCAGCAGCCTAGCGAGCGGGAGGGGGAATGAGCAGTACTTC. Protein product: CASSLASGRGNEQYF.

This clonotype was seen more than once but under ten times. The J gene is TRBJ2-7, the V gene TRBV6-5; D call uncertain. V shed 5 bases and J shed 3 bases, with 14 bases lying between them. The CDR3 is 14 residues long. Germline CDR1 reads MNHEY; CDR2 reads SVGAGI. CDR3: CASSRYSDIYEQYF. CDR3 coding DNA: TGTGCCAGCAGTCGATACAGCGACATCTACGAGCAGTACTTC.

CDR3 in DNA: TGCAGCGTTGATGGGGGAGGGCAGGGACGGAATGAGCAGTTCTTC. Residues: CSVDGGGQGRNEQFF. The V and J genes are TRBV29-1 and TRBJ2-1; 7 bases fit TRBD2. The trim removed 3 bases at V and 7 bases at J, leaving 12 bases unmatched. There are 15 residues in the CDR3. The V gene's germline CDR1 is SQVTM and CDR2 ANQGSEA.

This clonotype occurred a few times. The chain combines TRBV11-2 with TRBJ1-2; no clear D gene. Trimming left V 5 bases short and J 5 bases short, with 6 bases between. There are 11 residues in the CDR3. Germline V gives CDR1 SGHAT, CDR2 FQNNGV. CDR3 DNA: TGTGCCAGCAGCCAAATTTATGGCTACACCTTC. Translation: CASSQIYGYTF.

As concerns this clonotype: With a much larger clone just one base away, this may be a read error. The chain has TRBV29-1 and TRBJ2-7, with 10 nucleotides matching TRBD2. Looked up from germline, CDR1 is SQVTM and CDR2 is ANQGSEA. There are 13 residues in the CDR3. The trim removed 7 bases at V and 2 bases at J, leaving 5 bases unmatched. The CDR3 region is CSGGTSEAYEQYF. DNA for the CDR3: TGCAGCGGGGGGACTAGCGAAGCCTACGAGCAGTACTTC.

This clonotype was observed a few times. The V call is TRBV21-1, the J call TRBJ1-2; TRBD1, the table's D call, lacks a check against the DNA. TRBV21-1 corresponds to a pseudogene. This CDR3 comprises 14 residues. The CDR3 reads CASSKGSRVYGYTF. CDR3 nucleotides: TGTGCCAGCAGCAAGGGGTCCAGGGTGTATGGCTACACCTTC.

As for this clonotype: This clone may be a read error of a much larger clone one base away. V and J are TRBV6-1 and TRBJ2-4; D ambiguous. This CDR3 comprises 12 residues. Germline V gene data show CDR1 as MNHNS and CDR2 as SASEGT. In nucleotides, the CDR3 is TGTGCCAGCGGATCTTGGAAAAACGTTCAGTACTTC. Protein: CASGSWKNVQYF.

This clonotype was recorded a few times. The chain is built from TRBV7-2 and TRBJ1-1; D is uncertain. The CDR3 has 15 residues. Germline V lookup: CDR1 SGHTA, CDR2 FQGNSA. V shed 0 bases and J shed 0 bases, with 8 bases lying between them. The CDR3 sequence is CASSLAGILNTEAFF. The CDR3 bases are TGTGCCAGCAGCTTAGCGGGGATCTTGAACACTGAAGCTTTCTTT.

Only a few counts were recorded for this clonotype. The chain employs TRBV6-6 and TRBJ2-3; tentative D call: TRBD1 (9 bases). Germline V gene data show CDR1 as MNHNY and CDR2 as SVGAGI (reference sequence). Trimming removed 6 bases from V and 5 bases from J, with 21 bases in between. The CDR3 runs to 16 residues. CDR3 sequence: CASRSGGQGTLDTQYF. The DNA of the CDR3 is TGTGCCAGCAGAAGCGGGGGACAGGGCACGTTAGATACGCAGTATTTT.

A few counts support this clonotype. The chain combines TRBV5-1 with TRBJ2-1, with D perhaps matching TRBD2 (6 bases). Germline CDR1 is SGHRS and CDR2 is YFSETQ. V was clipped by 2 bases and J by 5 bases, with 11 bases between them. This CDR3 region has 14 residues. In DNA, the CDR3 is TGCGCCAGCAGCTTATGGGCTAGCGACAATGAGCAGTTCTTC. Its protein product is CASSLWASDNEQFF.

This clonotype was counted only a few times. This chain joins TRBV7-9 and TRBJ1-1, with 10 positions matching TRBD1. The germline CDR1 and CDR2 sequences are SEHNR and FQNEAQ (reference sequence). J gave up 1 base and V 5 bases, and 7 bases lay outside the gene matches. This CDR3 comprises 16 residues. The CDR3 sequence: CASSPRTGGRNTEAFF. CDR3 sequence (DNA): TGTGCCAGCAGCCCAAGGACAGGGGGAAGGAACACTGAAGCTTTCTTT. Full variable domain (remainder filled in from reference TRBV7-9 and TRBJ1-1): DTGVSQNPRHKITKRGQNVTFRCDPISEHNRLYWYRQTLGQGPEFLTYFQNEAQLEKSRLLSDRFSAERPKGSFSTLEIQRTEQGDSAMYLCASSPRTGGRNTEAFFGQGTRLTVV.

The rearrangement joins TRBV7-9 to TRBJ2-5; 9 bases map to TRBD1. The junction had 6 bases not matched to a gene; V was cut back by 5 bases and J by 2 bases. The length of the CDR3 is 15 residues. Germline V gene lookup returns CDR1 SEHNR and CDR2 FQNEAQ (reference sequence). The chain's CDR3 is CASSRDRVSQETQYF. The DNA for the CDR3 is TGTGCCAGCAGCCGGGACAGGGTTTCACAAGAGACCCAGTACTTC.

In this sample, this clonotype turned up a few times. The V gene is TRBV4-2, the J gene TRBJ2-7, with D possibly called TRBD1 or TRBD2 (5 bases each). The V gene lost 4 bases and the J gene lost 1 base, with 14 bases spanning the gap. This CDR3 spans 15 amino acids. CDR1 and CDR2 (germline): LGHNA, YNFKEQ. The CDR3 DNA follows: TGTGCCAGCAGCCCAAGGACGGGGCCTTCCTACGAGCAGTACTTC. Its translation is CASSPRTGPSYEQYF.

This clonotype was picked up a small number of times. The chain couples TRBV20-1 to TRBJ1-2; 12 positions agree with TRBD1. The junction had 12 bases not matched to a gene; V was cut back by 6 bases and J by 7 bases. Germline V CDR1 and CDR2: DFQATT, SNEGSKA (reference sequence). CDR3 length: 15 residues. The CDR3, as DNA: TGCAGTGCATCAGGGACAGGGGGCTCCGCCGCTGGCTACACCTTC. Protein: CSASGTGGSAAGYTF.

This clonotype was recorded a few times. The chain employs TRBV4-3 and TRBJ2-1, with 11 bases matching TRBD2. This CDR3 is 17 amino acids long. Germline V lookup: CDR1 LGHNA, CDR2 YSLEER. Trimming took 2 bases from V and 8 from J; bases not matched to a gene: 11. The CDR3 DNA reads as TGCGCCAGCAGCCAACCTGTAGCGGGGGGGCCTTTTGATGAGCAGTTCTTC. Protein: CASSQPVAGGPFDEQFF.

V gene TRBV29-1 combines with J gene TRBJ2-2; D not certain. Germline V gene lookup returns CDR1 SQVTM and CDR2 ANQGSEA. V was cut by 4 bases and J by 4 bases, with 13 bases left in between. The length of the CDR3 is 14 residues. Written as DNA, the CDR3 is TGCAGCGTTGTGGGCTTCCGAGGCACCGGGGAGCTGTTTTTT. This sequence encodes CSVVGFRGTGELFF.

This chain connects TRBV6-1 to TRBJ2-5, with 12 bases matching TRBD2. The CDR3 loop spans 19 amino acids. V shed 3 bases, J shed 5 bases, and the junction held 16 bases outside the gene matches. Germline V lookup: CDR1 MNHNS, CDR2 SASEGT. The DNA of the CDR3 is TGTGCCAGCAGTGACACCCCGAACTATCTAGCGGGGGGGCAGGAGACCCAGTACTTC. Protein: CASSDTPNYLAGGQETQYF.

The CDR3 protein is CASPASYEQYF. CDR3 coding DNA: TGTGCCAGCCCGGCTAGCTACGAGCAGTACTTC. This chain uses TRBV6-8 with TRBJ2-5; no clear D. Near its end, the DNA agrees better with TRBJ2-7, so the J call may be wrong. Per germline, CDR1 MNHGY and CDR2 SAAAGT. The CDR3 has 11 residues.

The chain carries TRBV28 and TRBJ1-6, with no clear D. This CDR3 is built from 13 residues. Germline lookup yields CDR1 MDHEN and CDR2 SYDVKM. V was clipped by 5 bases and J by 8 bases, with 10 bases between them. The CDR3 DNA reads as TGTGCCAGCAGTCCTGTCTTTGATTCACCCCTCCACTTT. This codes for CASSPVFDSPLHF.